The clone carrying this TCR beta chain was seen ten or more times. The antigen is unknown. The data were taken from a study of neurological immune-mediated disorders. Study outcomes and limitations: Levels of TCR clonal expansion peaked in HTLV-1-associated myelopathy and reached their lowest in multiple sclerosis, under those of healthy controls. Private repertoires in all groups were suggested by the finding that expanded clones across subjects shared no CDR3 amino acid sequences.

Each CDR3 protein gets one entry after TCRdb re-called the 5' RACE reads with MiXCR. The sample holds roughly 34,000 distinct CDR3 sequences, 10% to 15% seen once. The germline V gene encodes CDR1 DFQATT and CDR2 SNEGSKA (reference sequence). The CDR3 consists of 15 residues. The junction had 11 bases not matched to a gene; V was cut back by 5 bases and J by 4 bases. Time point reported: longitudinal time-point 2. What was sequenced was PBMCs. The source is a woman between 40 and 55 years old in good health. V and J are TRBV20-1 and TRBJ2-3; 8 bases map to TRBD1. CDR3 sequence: CSALRGTGPPDTQYF. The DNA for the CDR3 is TGCAGTGCTCTAAGGGGGACAGGCCCCCCAGATACGCAGTATTTT.